This entry features one T cell receptor (beta chain) sequence. Its specificity is unknown. The source of the sample is a study of identical twins. Study results and caveats: Because invariant MAIT and iNKT cells could be present, zero-insertion analyses could be partly confounded.

Template switching, a step in the protocol, added a universal primer site, and cDNA carried unique molecular identifiers. TCRdb recomputed calls from the 5' RACE reads with MiXCR, one row per CDR3 protein. Of more than 650,000 distinct CDR3 sequences listed, approximately 6.1% were seen once; the top ten hold around 1.9%. The CDR3 is 12 residues long. Per germline, CDR1 GTSNPN and CDR2 SVGIG (reference sequence). The V end lost 3 bases, the J end lost 2 bases, and 7 bases lay between the germline ends. J is TRBJ2-5 and V is TRBV30, with D unresolved. Input material: naive T cells sorted from blood. This sequence was found in a man in his late teens or twenties in good health. The CDR3 spells CAWSASQETQYF. The DNA of the CDR3 is TGTGCCTGGAGCGCCAGTCAAGAGACCCAGTACTTC.